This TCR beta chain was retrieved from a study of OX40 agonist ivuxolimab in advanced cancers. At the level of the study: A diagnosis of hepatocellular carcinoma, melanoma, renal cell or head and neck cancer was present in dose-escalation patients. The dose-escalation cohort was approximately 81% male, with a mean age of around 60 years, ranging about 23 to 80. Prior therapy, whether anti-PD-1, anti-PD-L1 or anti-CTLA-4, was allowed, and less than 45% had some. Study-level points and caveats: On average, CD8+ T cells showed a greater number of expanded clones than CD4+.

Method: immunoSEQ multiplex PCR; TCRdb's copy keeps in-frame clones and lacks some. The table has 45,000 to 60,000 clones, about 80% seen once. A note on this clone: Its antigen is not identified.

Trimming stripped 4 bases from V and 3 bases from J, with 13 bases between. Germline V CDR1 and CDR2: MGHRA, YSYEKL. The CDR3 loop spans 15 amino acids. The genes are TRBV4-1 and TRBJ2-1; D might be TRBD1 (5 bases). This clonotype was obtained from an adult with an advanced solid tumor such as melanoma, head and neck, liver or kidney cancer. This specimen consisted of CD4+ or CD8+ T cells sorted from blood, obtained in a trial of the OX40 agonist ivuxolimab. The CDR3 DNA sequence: TGCGCCAGCAGCCTCCGGACATCCATCTACAATGAGCAGTTCTTC. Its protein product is CASSLRTSIYNEQFF.